A single sample is the source of the 7 T cell receptor beta chains below, sequenced in a study of CD8 T cells in ankylosing spondylitis. Findings and limits, study-wide: Among TCR beta sequences, a motif of several highly homologous variants appeared characteristic of ankylosing spondylitis blood.

TCRdb reanalysed the 5' RACE reads using MiXCR and keeps one entry per CDR3 protein. Altogether under 450,000 distinct CDR3 sequences are present, over 15% being singletons, with the ten largest covering about 0.94%. For these TCRs, the target antigens are not known. Input material: blood, either unsorted or a sorted T cell fraction (not recorded which). These TCRs come from a male donor with ankylosing spondylitis.

Concerning this clonotype: The CDR3 does not close with the conserved phenylalanine or tryptophan, likely indicating a read error. The chain combines TRBV5-1 with TRBJ2-2; D perhaps matches TRBD1 (6 bases). Germline CDR1 SGHRS, CDR2 YFSETQ. CDR3 length: 14 amino acids. Between the trimmed V and J ends, which lost 0 bases and 6 bases, there was a span of 9 bases. CDR3 loop: CASSLDGGAGELFS. DNA of the CDR3: TGCGCCAGCAGCTTGGATGGGGGCGCCGGGGAGCTGTTTTCT.

This clonotype has only one observation. CDR3 in amino acids: CASHWTSGRGTDTQYF. The CDR3 DNA reads TGTGCCAGCCATTGGACTAGCGGGAGGGGCACAGATACGCAGTATTTT. The chain couples TRBV28 to TRBJ2-3; 15 bases are a match to TRBD2. Germline-derived CDR1 and CDR2 are MDHEN and SYDVKM. The J segment lost 1 base and the V segment lost 8 bases, leaving 4 bases of the junction unmatched. The CDR3 loop spans 16 amino acids. The entire variable domain, with the rest obtained from reference TRBV28 and TRBJ2-3, is as follows: DVKVTQSSRYLVKRTGEKVFLECVQDMDHENMFWYRQDPGLGLRLIYFSYDVKMKEKGDIPEGYSVSREKKERFSLILESASTNQTSMYLCASHWTSGRGTDTQYFGPGTRLTVL.

This clonotype was seen a few times. This chain joins TRBV18 and TRBJ1-1, with D possibly being TRBD1 (6 bases). In germline, CDR1 is KGHSH, CDR2 LQKENI. The CDR3 has 17 amino acids. V lost 3 bases and J 6 bases, leaving 23 bases between the germline ends. In nucleotides, the CDR3 is TGTGCCAGCTCACCCGGCGGCAGACGGGGGCGATGGGCTGAAGCTTTCTTT. Protein: CASSPGGRRGRWAEAFF.

V and J are TRBV14 and TRBJ2-1; 7 bases agree with TRBD1. CDR3 length equals 17 residues. Unmatched junction bases numbered 8, after V lost 0 bases and J lost 3 bases. Germline V gives CDR1 SGHDN, CDR2 FVKESK. CDR3 amino acids: CASSQDHPGQLYNEQFF. DNA of the CDR3: TGTGCCAGCAGCCAAGACCACCCGGGACAGCTCTACAATGAGCAGTTCTTC.

In this sample, this clonotype turned up a few times. This chain uses TRBV5-1 with TRBJ2-7; D gene uncertain. CDR1 and CDR2 (germline): SGHRS, YFSETQ. V shed 2 bases and J shed 1 base, with 7 bases lying between them. The CDR3 extends over 13 amino acids. The CDR3: CASSLTQSYEQYF. For the CDR3, the DNA is TGCGCCAGCAGCTTAACACAGTCCTACGAGCAGTACTTC.

The rearrangement joins TRBV15 to TRBJ2-1, with 8 bases fitting TRBD2. Looked up from germline, CDR1 is LNHNV and CDR2 is YYDKDF (reference sequence). Unmatched junction bases numbered 9, after V lost 5 bases and J lost 6 bases. This CDR3 comprises 15 residues. The CDR3 nucleotides are TGTGCCACCAGCCCGGGGGGGGCGGGGGCCAATGAGCAGTTCTTC. Its translation: CATSPGGAGANEQFF.

This clonotype has a count of ten or more. The J gene is TRBJ1-1, the V gene TRBV29-1; D ambiguous. The CDR3 consists of 14 residues. V shed 8 bases and J shed 0 bases, with 16 bases lying between them. CDR1 is SQVTM, CDR2 ANQGSEA, per germline. The CDR3 bases are TGCAGCACCTCGCGAACGCAATTGAACACTGAAGCTTTCTTT. Protein product: CSTSRTQLNTEAFF. Full variable domain (rest looked up from reference TRBV29-1 and TRBJ1-1): SAVISQKPSRDICQRGTSLTIQCQVDSQVTMMFWYRQQPGQSLTLIATANQGSEATYESGFVIDKFPISRPNLTFSTLTVSNMSPEDSSIYLCSTSRTQLNTEAFFGQGTRLTVV.